The source of this T cell receptor (beta chain) is a study of Ad26.COV2.S vaccination and SARS-CoV-2 variants. Study-level background: Recipients of Ad26.COV2.S got it intramuscularly, once or twice 56 days apart. Findings and caveats of the study: Substantial response breadth was reportedly seen for spike-specific CD8+ and CD4+ T cells after vaccination. Relative to placebo recipients, vaccine recipients exhibited elevated spike-specific TCR breadth.

Documented treatment: roughly 19 received Ad26.COV2.S at low or high dose, single or two shots; 5 received placebo; per-sample allocation not given. Collection of samples fell on day 63 after the first vaccine or placebo injection. This CDR3 is 14 amino acids long. Germline lookup yields CDR1 SGHRS and CDR2 YFSETQ. The V gene lost 0 bases and the J gene lost 4 bases, with 10 bases spanning the gap. Sequenced by immunoSEQ multiplex PCR; TCRdb stores in-frame clones only, minus some. The sample carries some 340,000 clones, over 80% recorded once. Note on this clone: Its antigen is unidentified.

This chain joins TRBV5-1 and TRBJ1-1; D is unclear. The clonotype originates from a person between 18 and 65 years old who received the Ad26.COV2.S COVID-19 vaccine or a placebo. Specimen: peripheral blood, collected in a trial of Ad26.COV2.S vaccine versus placebo. CDR3 loop: CASSLGQPSTEAFF. For the CDR3, the DNA is TGCGCCAGCAGCTTGGGACAACCCAGCACTGAAGCTTTCTTT.